The clone carrying this T cell receptor beta chain was found a few times. Its cognate antigen is unknown. The data derive from a study of post-analysis software for immune sequencing data. Study conclusions and caveats: Under F measure analysis, samples from one preparation batch co-clustered strongly. TRBV5-6, TRBV5-1 and TRBV20-1 were among roughly five TRBV segments more frequent in patients than controls.

Libraries were made from TCR beta cDNA, and they carried unique molecular identifiers. Roughly 490,000 cDNA molecules came from about 1 to 10 million T cells. TCRdb passed the PCR reads through MiXCR, listing each CDR3 protein once. The sample carries a few hundred thousand distinct CDR3 sequences, approximately 38% recorded once. CDR3 size: 14 residues. Germline CDR1 reads SGDLS; CDR2 reads YYNGEE. The chain links TRBV9 to TRBJ2-7, with unresolved D. The J call may be faulty, since TRBJ2-5 better matches the DNA end. The sequenced sample consisted of blood. The receptor was derived from a girl between 2 and 10 years old with multiple sclerosis. The chain's CDR3 is CASSVLGQSETQYF. DNA of the CDR3: TGTGCCAGCAGCGTCCTCGGGCAGTCGGAGACCCAGTACTTC.